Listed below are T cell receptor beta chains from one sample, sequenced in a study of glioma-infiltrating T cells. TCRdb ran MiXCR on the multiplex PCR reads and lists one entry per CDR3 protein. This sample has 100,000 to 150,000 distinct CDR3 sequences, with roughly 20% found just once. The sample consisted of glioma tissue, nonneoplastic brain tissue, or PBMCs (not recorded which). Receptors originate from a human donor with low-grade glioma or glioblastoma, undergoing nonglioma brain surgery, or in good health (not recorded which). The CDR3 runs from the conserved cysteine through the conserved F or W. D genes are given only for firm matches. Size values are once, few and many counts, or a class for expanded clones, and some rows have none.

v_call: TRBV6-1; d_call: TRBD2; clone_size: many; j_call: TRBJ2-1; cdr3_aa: CASSDRSSGWDEQFF; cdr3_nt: TGTGCCAGCAGCGATCGGAGTAGCGGGTGGGATGAGCAGTTCTTC
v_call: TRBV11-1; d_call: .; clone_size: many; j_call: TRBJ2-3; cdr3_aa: CASSRSGEWGNLDTDTQYF; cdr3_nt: TGTGCCAGCAGCCGTTCAGGGGAGTGGGGGAACCTCGACACAGATACGCAGTATTTT
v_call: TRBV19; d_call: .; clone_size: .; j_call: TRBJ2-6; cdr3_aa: CGSTGYSGANVLTF; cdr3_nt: TGTGGCAGTACAGGGTACTCTGGGGCCAACGTCCTGACTTTC
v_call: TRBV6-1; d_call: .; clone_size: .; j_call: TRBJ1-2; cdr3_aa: CASTETVINYGYTF; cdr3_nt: TGTGCCAGCACTGAGACAGTGATTAACTATGGCTACACCTTC
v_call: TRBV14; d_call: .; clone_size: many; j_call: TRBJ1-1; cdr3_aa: CASSQEPGLNTEAFF; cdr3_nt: TGTGCCAGCAGCCAAGAACCGGGATTGAACACTGAAGCTTTCTTT
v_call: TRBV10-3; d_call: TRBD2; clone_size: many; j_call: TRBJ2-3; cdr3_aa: CAISELSLTSGDTQYF; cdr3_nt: TGTGCCATCAGTGAGTTGTCTTTGACTAGCGGGGATACGCAGTATTTT
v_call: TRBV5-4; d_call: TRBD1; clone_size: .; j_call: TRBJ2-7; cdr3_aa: CASSRRDRAYEQYF; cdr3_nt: TGTGCCAGCAGCCGACGGGACAGAGCCTACGAGCAGTACTTC
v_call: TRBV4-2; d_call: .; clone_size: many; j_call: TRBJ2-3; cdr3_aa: CASSYQGQGTDTQYF; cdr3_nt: TGTGCCAGCAGCTACCAGGGGCAAGGCACAGATACGCAGTATTTT
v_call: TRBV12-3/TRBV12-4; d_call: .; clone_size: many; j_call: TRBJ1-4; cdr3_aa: CASRTRETEKLFF; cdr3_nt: TGTGCCAGCAGGACAAGGGAGACTGAAAAACTGTTTTTT
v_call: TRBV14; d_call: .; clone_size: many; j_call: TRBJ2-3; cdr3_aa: CASSQEGLSTDTQYF; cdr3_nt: TGTGCCAGCAGCCAAGAGGGCCTGAGCACAGATACGCAGTATTTT
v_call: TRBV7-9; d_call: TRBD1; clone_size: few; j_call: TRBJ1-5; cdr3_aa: CASSFQGGGQPQHF; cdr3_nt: TGTGCCAGCAGCTTTCAGGGGGGAGGTCAGCCCCAGCATTTT
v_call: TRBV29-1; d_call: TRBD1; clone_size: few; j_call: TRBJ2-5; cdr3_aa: CSVRTGGQGTQYF; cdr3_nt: TGCAGCGTTCGGACAGGCGGCCAGGGGACCCAGTACTTC
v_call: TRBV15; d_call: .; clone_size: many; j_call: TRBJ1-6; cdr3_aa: CATSRQGYNSPLHF; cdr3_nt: TGTGCCACCAGCAGACAAGGCTATAATTCACCCCTCCACTTT
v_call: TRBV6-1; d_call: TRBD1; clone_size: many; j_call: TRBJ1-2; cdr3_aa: CASSTGDSYGYTF; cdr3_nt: TGTGCCAGTTCGACAGGGGATTCGTATGGCTACACCTTC
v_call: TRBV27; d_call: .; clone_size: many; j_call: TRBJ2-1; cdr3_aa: CASSLWKETGTYNEQFF; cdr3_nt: TGTGCCAGCAGTTTATGGAAGGAAACGGGTACCTACAATGAGCAGTTCTTC
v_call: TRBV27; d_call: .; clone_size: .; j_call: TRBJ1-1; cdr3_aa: CASSLTPGGAHTEAFF; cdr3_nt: TGTGCCAGCAGTTTAACTCCAGGAGGGGCGCACACTGAAGCTTTCTTT
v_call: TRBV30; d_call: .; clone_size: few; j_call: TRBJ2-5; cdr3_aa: CTWLQGQETQYF; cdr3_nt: TGTACCTGGCTACAGGGACAAGAGACCCAGTACTTC
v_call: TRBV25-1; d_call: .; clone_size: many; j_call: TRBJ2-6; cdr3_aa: CASQGSGANVLTF; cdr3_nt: TGTGCCAGCCAGGGCTCTGGGGCCAACGTCCTGACTTTC
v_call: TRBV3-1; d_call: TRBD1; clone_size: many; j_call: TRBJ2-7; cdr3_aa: CASSPRQGSGYEQYF; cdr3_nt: TGTGCCAGCAGCCCCCGACAGGGGTCCGGCTACGAGCAGTACTTC
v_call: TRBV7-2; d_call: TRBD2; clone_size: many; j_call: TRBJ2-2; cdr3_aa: CASSWTSGSNTGELFF; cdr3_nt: TGTGCCAGCAGCTGGACTAGCGGCTCGAACACCGGGGAGCTGTTTTTT
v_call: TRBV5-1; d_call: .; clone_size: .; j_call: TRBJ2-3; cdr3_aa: CASRGLLVPDTQYF; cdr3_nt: TGCGCCAGCAGAGGTTTGCTAGTCCCGGATACGCAGTATTTT
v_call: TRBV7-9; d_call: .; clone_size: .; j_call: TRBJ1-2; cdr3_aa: CTSSPTGEDGYTF; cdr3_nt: TGTACCAGCAGCCCTACGGGAGAGGACGGCTACACCTTC
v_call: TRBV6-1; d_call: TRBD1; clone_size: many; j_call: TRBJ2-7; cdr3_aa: CASTSTGGLYEQYF; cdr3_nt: TGTGCCAGCACCTCCACAGGGGGCTTATACGAGCAGTACTTC
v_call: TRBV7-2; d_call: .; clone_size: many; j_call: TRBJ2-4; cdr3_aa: CASSPSQGRANIQYF; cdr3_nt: TGTGCCAGCAGCCCATCACAGGGCCGTGCAAACATTCAGTACTTC
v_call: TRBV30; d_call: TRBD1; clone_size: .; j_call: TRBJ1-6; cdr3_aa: CAWSVSETGNSPLHF; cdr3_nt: TGTGCCTGGAGTGTATCTGAGACAGGGAATTCACCCCTCCACTTT
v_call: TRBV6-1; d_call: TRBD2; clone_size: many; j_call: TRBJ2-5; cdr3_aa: CASRIAGLETQYF; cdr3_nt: TGTGCCAGCAGAATAGCGGGATTGGAGACCCAGTACTTC
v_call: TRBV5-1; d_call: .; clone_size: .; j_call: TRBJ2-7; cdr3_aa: CASRGSLGLSYEQYF; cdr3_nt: TGCGCCAGCAGGGGGTCTCTCGGACTATCCTACGAGCAGTACTTC
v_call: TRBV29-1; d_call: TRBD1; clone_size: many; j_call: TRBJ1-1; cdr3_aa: CSVEQGMNTEAFF; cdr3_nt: TGCAGCGTCGAACAGGGGATGAACACTGAAGCTTTCTTT
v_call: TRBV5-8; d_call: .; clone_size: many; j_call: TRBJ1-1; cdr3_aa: CASSIISNTEAFF; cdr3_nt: TGTGCCAGCAGCATCATATCGAACACTGAAGCTTTCTTT
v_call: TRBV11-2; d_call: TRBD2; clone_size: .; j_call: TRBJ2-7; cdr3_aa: CASSPTSGTSYEQYF; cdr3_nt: TGTGCCAGCAGCCCGACTAGCGGGACGTCCTACGAGCAGTACTTC
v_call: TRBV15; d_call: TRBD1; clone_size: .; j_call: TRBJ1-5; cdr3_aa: CATSPGQGSAQPQHF; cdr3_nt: TGTGCCACCAGCCCGGGACAGGGTTCGGCTCAGCCCCAGCATTTT
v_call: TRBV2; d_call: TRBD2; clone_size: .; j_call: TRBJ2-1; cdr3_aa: CASGAASGYNEQFF; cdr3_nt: TGTGCCAGCGGGGCGGCTAGCGGATACAATGAGCAGTTCTTC
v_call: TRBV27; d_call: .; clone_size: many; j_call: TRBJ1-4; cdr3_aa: CASSRQRSRGALDEKLFF; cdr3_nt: TGTGCCAGCAGCCGTCAAAGGTCCCGAGGGGCTCTGGATGAAAAACTGTTTTTT
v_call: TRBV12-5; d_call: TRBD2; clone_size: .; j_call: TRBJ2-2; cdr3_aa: CASGRPYLAAVNTGELFF; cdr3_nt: TGTGCTAGTGGACGCCCCTATCTAGCGGCCGTGAACACCGGGGAGCTGTTTTTT
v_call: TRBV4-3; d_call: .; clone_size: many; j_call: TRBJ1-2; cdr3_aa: CASSRIDRAYGYTF; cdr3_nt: TGCGCCAGCAGCCGAATAGACAGAGCCTATGGCTACACCTTC
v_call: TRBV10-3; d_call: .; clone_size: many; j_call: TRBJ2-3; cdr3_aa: CAISEPRTDTQYF; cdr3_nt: TGTGCCATCAGTGAGCCCCGCACAGATACGCAGTATTTT
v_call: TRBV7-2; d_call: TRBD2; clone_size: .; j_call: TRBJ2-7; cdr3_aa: CAIRRGLAGSYEQYF; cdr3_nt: TGTGCCATCAGGCGGGGTCTAGCGGGATCTTACGAGCAGTACTTC
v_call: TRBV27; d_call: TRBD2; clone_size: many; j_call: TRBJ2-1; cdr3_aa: CASSPTSGSGDEQFF; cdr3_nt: TGTGCCAGCAGTCCAACTAGCGGGAGTGGGGATGAGCAGTTCTTC
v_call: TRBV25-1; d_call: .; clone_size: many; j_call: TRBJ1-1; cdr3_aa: CASSETGRLNTEAFF; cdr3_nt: TGTGCCAGCAGTGAAACAGGACGATTGAACACTGAAGCTTTCTTT
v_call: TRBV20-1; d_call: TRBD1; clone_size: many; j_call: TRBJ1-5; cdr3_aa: CSARDPGTANQPQHF; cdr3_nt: TGCAGTGCTAGAGATCCCGGGACAGCGAATCAGCCCCAGCATTTT
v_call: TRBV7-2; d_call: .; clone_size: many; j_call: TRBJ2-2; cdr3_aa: CASSSIIPNTGELFF; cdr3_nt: TGTGCCAGCAGCTCCATCATACCGAACACCGGGGAGCTGTTTTTT
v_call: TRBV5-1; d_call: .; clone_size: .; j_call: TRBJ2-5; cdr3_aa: CASSDGTDAFATQYF; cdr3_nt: TGCGCCAGCAGCGACGGGACCGACGCGTTTGCGACCCAGTACTTC
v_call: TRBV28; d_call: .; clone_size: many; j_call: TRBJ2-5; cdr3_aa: CASSFFKTQYF; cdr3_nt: TGTGCCAGCAGTTTTTTTAAGACCCAGTACTTC
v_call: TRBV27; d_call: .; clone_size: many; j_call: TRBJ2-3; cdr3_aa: CASMRTSTDTQYF; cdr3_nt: TGTGCCAGCATGCGGACTAGCACAGATACGCAGTATTTT
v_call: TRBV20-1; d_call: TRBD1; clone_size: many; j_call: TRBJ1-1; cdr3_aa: CSATGGNRPEAFF; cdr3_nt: TGCAGTGCTACAGGGGGTAACCGGCCTGAAGCTTTCTTT
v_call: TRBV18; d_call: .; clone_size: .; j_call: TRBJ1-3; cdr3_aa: CASSSTAGNTIYF; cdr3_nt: TGTGCCAGCTCTTCTACGGCCGGAAACACCATATATTTT
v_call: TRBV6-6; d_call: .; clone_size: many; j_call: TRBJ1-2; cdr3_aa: CASSYDLYGYTF; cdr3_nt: TGCGCCAGCAGTTACGACTTGTATGGCTACACCTTC
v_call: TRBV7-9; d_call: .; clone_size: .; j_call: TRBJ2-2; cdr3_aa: CASSGEGLTGELFF; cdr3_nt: TGTGCCAGCAGCGGGGAAGGGCTCACCGGGGAGCTGTTTTTT
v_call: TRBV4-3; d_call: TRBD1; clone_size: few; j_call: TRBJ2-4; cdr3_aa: CASSNFQGAQNIQYF; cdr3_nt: TGCGCCAGCAGCAATTTCCAGGGGGCCCAAAACATTCAGTACTTC
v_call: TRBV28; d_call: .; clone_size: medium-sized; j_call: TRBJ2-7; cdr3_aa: CASSLSGPEQYF; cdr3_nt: TGTGCCAGCAGTTTGAGCGGTCCCGAGCAGTACTTC